This T cell receptor (beta chain) was identified during a study of cytomegalovirus exposure and HLA in healthy donors. Study conclusions and caveats: The authors later linked a missense DCLRE1C variant to TCR beta V- and J-gene trimming. Most likely, a cluster of highly shared sequence variants arose as a sequencing artifact. Most of the TCR beta V segments (in an earlier analysis) were productive either about 87% or about 30% of the time.

Trimming cost V 3 bases and J 3 bases, with 6 bases left between them. This CDR3 is 13 amino acids long. Germline V gene lookup returns CDR1 MNHEY and CDR2 SVGAGI. A multiplex PCR was run with 60 Vbeta primers and 13 Jbeta primers. Method: immunoSEQ multiplex PCR; TCRdb's copy keeps in-frame clones and lacks some. The sample lists under 170,000 clones, about three fifths occurring once. Regarding this clone: Its antigen is still unknown.

The J gene is TRBJ2-1, the V gene TRBV6-5; D call uncertain. The clonotype originates from a woman aged 55-69 years in good health and CMV-seropositive. The sequenced sample consisted of PBMCs. The CDR3 coding sequence is TGTGCCAGCAGTTATTCGGGCTACAATGAGCAGTTCTTC. Protein: CASSYSGYNEQFF.